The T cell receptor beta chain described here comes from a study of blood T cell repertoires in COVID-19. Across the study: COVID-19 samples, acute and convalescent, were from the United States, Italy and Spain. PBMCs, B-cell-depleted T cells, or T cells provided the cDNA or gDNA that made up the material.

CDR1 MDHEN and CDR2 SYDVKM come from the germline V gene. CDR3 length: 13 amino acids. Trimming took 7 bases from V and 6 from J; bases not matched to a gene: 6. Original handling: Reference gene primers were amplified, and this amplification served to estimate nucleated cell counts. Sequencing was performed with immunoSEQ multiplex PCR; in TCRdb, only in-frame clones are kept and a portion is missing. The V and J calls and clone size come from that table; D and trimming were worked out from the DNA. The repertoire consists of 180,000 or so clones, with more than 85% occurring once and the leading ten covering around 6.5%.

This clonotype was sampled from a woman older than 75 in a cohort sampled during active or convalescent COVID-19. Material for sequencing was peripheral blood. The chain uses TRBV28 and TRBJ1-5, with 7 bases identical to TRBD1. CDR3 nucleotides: TGTGCCAGCATTACGACAGGGTTTCAGCCCCAGCATTTT. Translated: CASITTGFQPQHF.